This TCR beta chain appears in the sequencing data of a study of blood T cell repertoires in COVID-19 (dated by TCRdb to between 2020 and 2021). At the level of the whole study: Samples covering the acute and convalescent phases of COVID-19 were provided by collaborators in the United States, Italy and Spain. The material from the prospective study consisted of cDNA or gDNA derived from T cells, B-cell-depleted T cells, or PBMCs. Deeply sampled blood TCRbeta repertoires from subjects exposed to, actively infected with, or recovered from COVID-19 were included in the dataset. The repertoires were released in a freely available public database meant as a resource for research on the immune response to SARS-CoV-2. Samples came from the ongoing ImmuneRACE study (first 160 participants) plus 1,254 subjects from 6 global collaborators. Sample metadata almost always included a de-identified subject ID, COVID-19 status, age in years and sex. Where available, HLA class I and class II types were obtained from metadata supplied by the sample provider rather than from assay-based typing. The study at large found these results: How much clinical and demographic metadata was included differed by source and by participant, and the metadata was provided uncurated.

Whole blood was collected in K2EDTA tubes by collaborating institutions according to the institutions' own protocols. Collaborator samples were shipped for TCRbeta analysis as frozen whole blood, isolated PBMCs, or DNA extracted from either sample type. Of note for this clone: Its recognized antigen is unknown. No much larger clone exists at a distance of one base, and base qualities are not known.

The V end loses 0 bases and the J end loses 2 bases, and a stretch of 16 bases separates them. Including cysteine and phenylalanine, the CDR3 has 17 amino acids. CDR3 DNA only is kept here, 51 bases in frame from base 1. The germline V gene supplies CDR1 MNHEY and CDR2 SVGEGT. TCRbeta CDR3 regions were amplified from genomic DNA using the immunoSEQ Assay, a bias-controlled multiplex PCR. In the authors' own workflow: Within the assay, amplification of reference gene primers was used to estimate how many nucleated cells each sample contained. To quantify the absolute abundance of each unique TCRbeta CDR3 rearrangement, sequence reads were collapsed and filtered. For each sample, productive Simpson clonality was calculated as the square root of Simpson's diversity index across productive rearrangements. Here the immuneACCESS table is served through TCRdb, limited to in-frame sequences with V and J called. Missing clones are a known gap in these copies; in checked studies unresolved V genes cover under half, and the rest lacks a known reason. V and J calls and clone size follow that table, whereas D and trimming were derived from the DNA. The sample data list approximately 70,000 clones, and around 91% of these were observed just once. Jointly, the top ten make up 8% to 10% of the sample.

The chain is assembled from TRBV6-2 or TRBV6-3 and TRBJ1-1; the D segment could be TRBD1, given 6 matching bases. The receptor comes from a human donor in a cohort sampled during active COVID-19. Sequencing input: peripheral blood. The base sequence is TGTGCCAGCAGTTACTCGAAGGGGGGACTATTTAACACTGAAGCTTTCTTT. Its amino acids are CASSYSKGGLFNTEAFF.